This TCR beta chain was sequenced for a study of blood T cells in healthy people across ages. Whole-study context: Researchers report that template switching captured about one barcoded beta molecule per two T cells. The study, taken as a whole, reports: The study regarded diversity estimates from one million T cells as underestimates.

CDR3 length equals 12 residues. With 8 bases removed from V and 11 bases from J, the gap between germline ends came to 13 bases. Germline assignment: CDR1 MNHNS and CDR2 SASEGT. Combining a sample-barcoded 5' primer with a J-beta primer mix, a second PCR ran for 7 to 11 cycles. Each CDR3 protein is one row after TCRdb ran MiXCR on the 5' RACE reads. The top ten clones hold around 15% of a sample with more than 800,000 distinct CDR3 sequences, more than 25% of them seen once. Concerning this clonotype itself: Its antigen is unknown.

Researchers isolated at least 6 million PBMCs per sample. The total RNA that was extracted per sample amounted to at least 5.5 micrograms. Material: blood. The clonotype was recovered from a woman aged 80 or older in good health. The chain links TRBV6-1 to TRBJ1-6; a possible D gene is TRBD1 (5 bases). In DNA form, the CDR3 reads TGTGCCAGCCATGGGGGGATAGCACCCCTCCACTTT. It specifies CASHGGIAPLHF.